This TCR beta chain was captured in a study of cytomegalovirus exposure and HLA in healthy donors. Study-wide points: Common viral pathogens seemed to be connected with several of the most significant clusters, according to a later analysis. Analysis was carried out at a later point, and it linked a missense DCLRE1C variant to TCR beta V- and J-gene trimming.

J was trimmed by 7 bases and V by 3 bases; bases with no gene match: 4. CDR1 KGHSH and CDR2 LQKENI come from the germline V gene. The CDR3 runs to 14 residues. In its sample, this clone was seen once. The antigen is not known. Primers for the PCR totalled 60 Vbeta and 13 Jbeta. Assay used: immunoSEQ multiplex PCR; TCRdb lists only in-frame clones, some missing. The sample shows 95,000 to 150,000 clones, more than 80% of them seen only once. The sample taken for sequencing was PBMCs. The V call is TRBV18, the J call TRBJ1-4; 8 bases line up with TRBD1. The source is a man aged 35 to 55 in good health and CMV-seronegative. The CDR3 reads CASSPTGAGEKLFF. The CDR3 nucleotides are TGTGCCAGCTCACCGACAGGGGCGGGTGAAAAACTGTTTTTT.